One and the same sample provided the 9 T cell receptor beta chains below, sequenced in a study of cytomegalovirus exposure and HLA in healthy donors (dated by TCRdb to 2016 to 2017). To prepare the library, the immunoSEQ multiplex PCR assay was applied. For the multiplex PCR, a mixture combining 60 forward primers for TCR Vbeta segments and 13 reverse primers for TCR Jbeta segments was used. TCRdb's version of the immuneACCESS table is confined to in-frame rearrangements and falls short of the full clone set. An unresolved V gene accounts for under half of the shortfall where checked; the remainder is of unknown origin. This sample is represented by 100,000 to 150,000 clones; around three quarters of them were singletons. The ten most abundant clones make up approximately 3.8% of the sample. Sequencing was carried out using PBMCs. The receptors shown here come from a man in his forties or fifties in good health and CMV-seronegative.

The chain recombines TRBV2 with TRBJ1-3; 8 bases align to TRBD1. Per the germline V gene, CDR1 is SNHLY and CDR2 is FYNNEI. This CDR3 contains 13 residues. The V gene end was trimmed by 4 bases and the J gene end by 7 bases; junction bases not matched to a gene: 3. CDR3 sequence (DNA): TGTGCCAGCAGTGGAACAGGGGGGAACACCATATATTTT. It yields the protein CASSGTGGNTIYF.

Here the CDR3 DNA reads TGTGCCAGCAGTCCCACCTCGGGACAGCCCCAGCATTTT. Its protein product is CASSPTSGQPQHF. V is TRBV11-2 and J is TRBJ1-5; D ambiguous. The CDR3 covers 13 residues. Germline assignment: CDR1 SGHAT and CDR2 FQNNGV. The ends were cut back, 6 bases at V and 7 bases at J, with 13 bases in the middle.

The chain combines TRBV28 with TRBJ1-2; 10 bases align to TRBD1. Per the germline V gene, CDR1 is MDHEN and CDR2 is SYDVKM. J lost 4 bases, V lost 6 bases, and 5 bases had no gene match. The CDR3 consists of 14 residues. In DNA, the CDR3 is TGTGCCAGCAGGCGGGACAGGGGTTTCTATGGCTACACCTTC. As protein: CASRRDRGFYGYTF.

This rearrangement joins TRBV5-5 to TRBJ2-4; TRBD2 matches 8 bases. The CDR3 consists of 15 residues. Per the germline V gene, CDR1 is SGHKS and CDR2 is YYEKEE (reference sequence). Trimming at V came to 4 bases and at J to 3 bases, leaving 6 bases not matched to a gene. The chain's CDR3 is CASSREGQNKNIQYF. CDR3 sequence (DNA): TGTGCCAGCAGCCGGGAGGGGCAGAACAAAAACATTCAGTACTTC.

The genes are TRBV6-5 and TRBJ2-2; D possibly corresponds to TRBD2 (6 bases). The germline gives CDR1 MNHEY, CDR2 SVGAGI. V lost 7 bases to trimming and J lost 3 bases, with 9 bases between them. The CDR3 loop spans 13 amino acids. CDR3 DNA: TGTGCCAGCACTGGGGGGTACACCGGGGAGCTGTTTTTT. Translation: CASTGGYTGELFF.

This clone was recorded a few times. The V gene is TRBV2, the J gene TRBJ2-3; 8 nucleotides align to TRBD1. CDR1 and CDR2 (germline): SNHLY, FYNNEI. The CDR3 is made up of 13 amino acids. V trimming: 8 bases; J trimming: 2 bases; junction bases outside the gene matches: 3. CDR3: CASDRGATDTQYF. CDR3 nucleotide sequence: TGTGCCAGCGACAGGGGCGCCACAGATACGCAGTATTTT.

The chain is built from TRBV29-1 and TRBJ1-5; 7 bases agree with TRBD1. There are 13 residues in the CDR3. The germline gives CDR1 SQVTM, CDR2 ANQGSEA. The ends lost 6 bases at V and 6 bases at J; junction bases unmatched: 8. CDR3 in amino acids: CSVAPGQFQPQHF. The CDR3 DNA sequence: TGCAGCGTCGCCCCGGGACAGTTTCAGCCCCAGCATTTT.

This clone was seen a few times. The chain recombines TRBV4-2 with TRBJ2-3; tentative D call: TRBD1 (6 bases). Germline values: CDR1 LGHNA, CDR2 YNFKEQ. Trimming took 9 bases from V and 3 from J, leaving 19 bases between them. This CDR3 is built from 15 residues. The CDR3 DNA reads as TGTGCCAGTCGTGACGGGACATTGGTAACAGATACGCAGTATTTT. Its protein product is CASRDGTLVTDTQYF.

The sample holds one count of this clone. The chain combines TRBV10-3 with TRBJ1-6; D unresolved. The length of the CDR3 is 16 residues. Germline-derived CDR1 and CDR2 are ENHRY and SYGVKD. V gave up 3 bases and J gave up 2 bases, with 11 bases separating them. CDR3 coding DNA: TGTGCCATCAGTGATGGACGGGGTGCCTATAATTCACCCCTCCACTTT. Protein product: CAISDGRGAYNSPLHF.